This T cell receptor (beta chain) stems from a study of T-cell reconstitution after alpha-beta-depleted transplantation in children. CDR1 is SQVTM and CDR2 is ANQGSEA in the germline V gene. The V gene lost 6 bases and the J gene lost 3 bases, with 18 bases spanning the gap. The CDR3 loop spans 15 amino acids. About this clonotype: Antigen unknown.

Researchers prepared the TCRbeta library using unique molecular identifiers, the study reports. TCRdb processed the PCR reads anew with MiXCR; each CDR3 protein has one entry. The sample lists around 490,000 distinct CDR3 sequences, more than 9.5% occurring once. Notes on the study in general: Alpha-beta T cells present about two months after transplant were reported to originate from several hundred expanded graft clones. Once a year had passed after transplant, T-cell counts and diversity came mostly from newly produced T cells. Elevated TCRbeta diversity at day 60 was traced, in some patients, to surviving recipient T cells and thymic progenitors.

V usage is TRBV29-1 and J usage is TRBJ1-5; a weak D match, TRBD1 (6 bases). The material sequenced was PBMCs, mostly from graft donor cells, taken 180 days after TCRalphabeta/CD19-depleted stem cell transplant. The receptor comes from a female patient aged 2-9 years who had a stem cell transplant for aplastic anemia, so the T cells may come from the graft donor. The CDR3 spells CSVGGGGHPNQPQHF. DNA for the CDR3: TGCAGCGTCGGAGGGGGGGGACACCCCAATCAGCCCCAGCATTTT.